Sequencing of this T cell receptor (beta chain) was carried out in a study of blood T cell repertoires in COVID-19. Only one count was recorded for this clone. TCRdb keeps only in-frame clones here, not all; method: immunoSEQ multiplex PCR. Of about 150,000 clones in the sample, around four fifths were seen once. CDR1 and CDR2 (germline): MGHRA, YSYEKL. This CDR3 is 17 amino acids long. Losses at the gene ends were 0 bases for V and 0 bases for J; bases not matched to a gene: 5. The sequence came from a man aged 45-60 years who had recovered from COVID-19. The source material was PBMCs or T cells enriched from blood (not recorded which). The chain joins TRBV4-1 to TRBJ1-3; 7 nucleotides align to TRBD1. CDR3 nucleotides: TGCGCCAGCAGCCAAGAGAGGACAGGCGGCTCTGGAAACACCATATATTTT. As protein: CASSQERTGGSGNTIYF.